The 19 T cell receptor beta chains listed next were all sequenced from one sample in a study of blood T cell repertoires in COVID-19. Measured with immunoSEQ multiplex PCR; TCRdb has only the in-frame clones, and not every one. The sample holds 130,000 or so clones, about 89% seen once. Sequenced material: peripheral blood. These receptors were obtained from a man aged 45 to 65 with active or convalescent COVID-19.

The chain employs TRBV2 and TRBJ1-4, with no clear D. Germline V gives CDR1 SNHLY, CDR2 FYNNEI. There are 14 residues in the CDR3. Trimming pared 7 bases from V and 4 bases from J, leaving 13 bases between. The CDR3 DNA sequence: TGTGCCAGCACTAGCACAGCGTTTAATGAAAAACTGTTTTTT. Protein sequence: CASTSTAFNEKLFF.

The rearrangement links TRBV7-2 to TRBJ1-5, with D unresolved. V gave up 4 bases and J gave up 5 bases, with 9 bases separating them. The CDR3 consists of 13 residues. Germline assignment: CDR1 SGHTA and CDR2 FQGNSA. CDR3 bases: TGTGCCAGCAGCTCCCGACGGGATCAGCCCCAGCATTTT. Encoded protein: CASSSRRDQPQHF.

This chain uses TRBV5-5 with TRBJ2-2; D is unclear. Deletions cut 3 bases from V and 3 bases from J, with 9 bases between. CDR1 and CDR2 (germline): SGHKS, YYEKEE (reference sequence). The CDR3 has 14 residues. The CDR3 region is CASSWARHTGELFF. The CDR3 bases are TGTGCCAGCAGCTGGGCCAGACACACCGGGGAGCTGTTTTTT.

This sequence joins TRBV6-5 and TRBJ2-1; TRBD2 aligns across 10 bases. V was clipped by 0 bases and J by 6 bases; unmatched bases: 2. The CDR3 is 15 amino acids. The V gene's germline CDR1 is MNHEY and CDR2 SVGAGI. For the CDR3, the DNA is TGTGCCAGCAGTTACTCTGCTAGCGGGAGCAATGAGCAGTTCTTC. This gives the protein CASSYSASGSNEQFF.

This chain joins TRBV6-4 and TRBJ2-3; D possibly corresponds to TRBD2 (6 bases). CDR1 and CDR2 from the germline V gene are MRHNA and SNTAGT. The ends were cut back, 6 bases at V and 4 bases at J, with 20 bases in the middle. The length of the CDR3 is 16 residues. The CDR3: CASSPQPGLQADTQYF. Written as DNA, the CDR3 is TGTGCCAGCAGCCCCCAGCCGGGACTCCAAGCAGATACGCAGTATTTT.

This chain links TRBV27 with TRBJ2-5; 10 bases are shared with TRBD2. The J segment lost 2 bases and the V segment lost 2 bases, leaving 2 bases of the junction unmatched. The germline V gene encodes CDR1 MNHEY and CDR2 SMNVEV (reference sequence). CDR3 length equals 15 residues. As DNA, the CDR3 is TGTGCCAGCAGTTTACTAGCGGGAGTACAAGAGACCCAGTACTTC. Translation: CASSLLAGVQETQYF.

The CDR3 loop reads CASSPTGTGGNEQFF. CDR3 in DNA: TGCGCCAGCAGCCCAACCGGGACAGGGGGCAATGAGCAGTTCTTC. V is TRBV23-1 and J is TRBJ2-1, with 11 positions matching TRBD1. TRBV23-1 is an ORF, with its function uncertain. The junction had 7 bases not matched to a gene; V was cut back by 6 bases and J by 6 bases. The CDR3 sequence is 15 residues long.

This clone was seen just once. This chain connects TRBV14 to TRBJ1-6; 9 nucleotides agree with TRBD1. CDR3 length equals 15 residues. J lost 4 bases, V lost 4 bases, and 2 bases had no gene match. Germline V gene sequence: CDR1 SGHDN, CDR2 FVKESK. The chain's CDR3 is CASSPGQGYNSPLHF. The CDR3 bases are TGTGCCAGCAGCCCGGGACAGGGTTATAATTCACCCCTCCACTTT. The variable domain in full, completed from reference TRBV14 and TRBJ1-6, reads EAGVTQFPSHSVIEKGQTVTLRCDPISGHDNLYWYRRVMGKEIKFLLHFVKESKQDESGMPNNRFLAERTGGTYSTLKVQPAELEDSGVYFCASSPGQGYNSPLHFGNGTRLTVT.

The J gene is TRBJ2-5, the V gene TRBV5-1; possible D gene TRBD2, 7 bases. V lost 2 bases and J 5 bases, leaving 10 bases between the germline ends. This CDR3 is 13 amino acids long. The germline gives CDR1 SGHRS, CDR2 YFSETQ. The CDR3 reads CASSFGGRETQYF. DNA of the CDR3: TGCGCCAGCAGCTTCGGGGGGCGTGAGACCCAGTACTTC.

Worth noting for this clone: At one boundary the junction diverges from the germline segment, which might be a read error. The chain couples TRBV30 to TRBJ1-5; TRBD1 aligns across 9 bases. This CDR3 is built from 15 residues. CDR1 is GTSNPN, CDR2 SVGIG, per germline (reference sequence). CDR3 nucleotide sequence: TGCGCCCTAACGACAGGGGGAAGTGGCAATCAGCCCCAGCATTTT. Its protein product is CALTTGGSGNQPQHF.

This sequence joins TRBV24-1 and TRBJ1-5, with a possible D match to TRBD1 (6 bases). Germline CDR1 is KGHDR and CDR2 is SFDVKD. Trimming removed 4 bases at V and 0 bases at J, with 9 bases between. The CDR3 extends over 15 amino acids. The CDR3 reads CATSEPGDSNQPQHF. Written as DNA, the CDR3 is TGTGCCACCAGTGAACCAGGGGATAGCAATCAGCCCCAGCATTTT.

CDR3 sequence reads: CASSSGTGVETQYF. DNA of the CDR3: TGTGCCAGCAGCTCCGGGACAGGGGTTGAGACCCAGTACTTC. The chain carries TRBV2 and TRBJ2-5; 10 nucleotides agree with TRBD1. CDR1 is SNHLY and CDR2 is FYNNEI in the germline V gene. The CDR3 sequence is 14 residues long. V was clipped by 6 bases and J by 5 bases; unmatched bases: 6.

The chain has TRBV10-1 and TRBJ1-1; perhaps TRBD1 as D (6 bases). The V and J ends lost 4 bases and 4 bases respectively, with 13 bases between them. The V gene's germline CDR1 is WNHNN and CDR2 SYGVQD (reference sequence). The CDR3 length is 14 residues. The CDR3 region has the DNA TGCGCCAGCAGTGTAGGACAGCCGGCCACTGAAGCTTTCTTT. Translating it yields CASSVGQPATEAFF.

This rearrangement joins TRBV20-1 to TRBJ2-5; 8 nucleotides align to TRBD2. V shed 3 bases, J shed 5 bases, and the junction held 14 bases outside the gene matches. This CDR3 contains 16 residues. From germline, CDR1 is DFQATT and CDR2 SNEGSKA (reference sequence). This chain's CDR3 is CSASWEMSSGGETQYF. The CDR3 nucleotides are TGCAGTGCTAGTTGGGAAATGTCGAGCGGGGGTGAGACCCAGTACTTC.

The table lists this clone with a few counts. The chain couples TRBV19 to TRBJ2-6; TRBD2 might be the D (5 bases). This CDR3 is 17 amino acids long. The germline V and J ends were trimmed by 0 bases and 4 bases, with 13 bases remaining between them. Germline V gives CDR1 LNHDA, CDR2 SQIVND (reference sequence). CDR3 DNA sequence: TGTGCCAGTAGTATAGATGTTTCGGGATGGGGGGCCAACGTCCTGACTTTC. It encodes CASSIDVSGWGANVLTF.

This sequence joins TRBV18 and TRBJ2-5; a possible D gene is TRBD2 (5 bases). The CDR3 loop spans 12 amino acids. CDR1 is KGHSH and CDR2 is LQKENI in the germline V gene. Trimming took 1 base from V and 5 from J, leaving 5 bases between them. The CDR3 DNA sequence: TGTGCCAGCTCACCACGGAGGGAGACCCAGTACTTC. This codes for CASSPRRETQYF.

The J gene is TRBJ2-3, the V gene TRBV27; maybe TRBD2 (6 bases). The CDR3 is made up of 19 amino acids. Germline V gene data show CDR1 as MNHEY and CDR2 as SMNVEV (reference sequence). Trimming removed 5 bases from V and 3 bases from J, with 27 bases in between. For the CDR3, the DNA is TGTGCCAGCAGTCCAGTGGGGCCCTTTCCGGGAGATGTTACAGATACGCAGTATTTT. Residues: CASSPVGPFPGDVTDTQYF.

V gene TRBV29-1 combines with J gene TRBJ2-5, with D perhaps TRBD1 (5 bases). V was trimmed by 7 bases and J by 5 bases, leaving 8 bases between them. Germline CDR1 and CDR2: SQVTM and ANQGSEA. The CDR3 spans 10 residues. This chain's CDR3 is CSGRVETQYF. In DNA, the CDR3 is TGCAGCGGCAGGGTTGAGACCCAGTACTTC.

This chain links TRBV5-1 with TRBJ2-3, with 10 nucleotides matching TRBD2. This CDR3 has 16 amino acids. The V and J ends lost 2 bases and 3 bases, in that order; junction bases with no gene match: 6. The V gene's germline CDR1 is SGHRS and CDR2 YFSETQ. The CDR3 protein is CASSFGSGGTTDTQYF. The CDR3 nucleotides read TGCGCCAGCAGCTTTGGTAGCGGGGGGACTACAGATACGCAGTATTTT.